This T cell receptor (beta chain) was sequenced during a study of blood T cell repertoires in COVID-19. Study-wide context: COVID-19 samples collected from the United States, Italy and Spain covered acute and convalescent phases. In each case, the material was cDNA or gDNA derived from T cells, B-cell-depleted T cells, or PBMCs.

In its sample, this clone was seen once. Sequencing was performed with immunoSEQ multiplex PCR; in TCRdb, only in-frame clones are kept and a portion is missing. This sample carries around 150,000 clones, around 90% of them seen once, and the ten largest clones take 5%. The CDR3 has 13 amino acids. Germline loops: CDR1 SNHLY, CDR2 FYNNEI. V was trimmed by 6 bases and J by 5 bases, leaving 13 bases between them. The chain employs TRBV2 and TRBJ1-1; no firm D call. Material: peripheral blood. This clonotype originated in a human donor in a cohort sampled during active COVID-19. The CDR3 nucleotides are TGTGCCAGCAGCCCCCCCGGGAAAACTGAAGCTTTCTTT. It yields the protein CASSPPGKTEAFF.